The entry that follows covers one T cell receptor (beta chain) sequence. Its antigen is unidentified. This entry is derived from a study of OX40 agonist ivuxolimab in advanced cancers. Overall study context: The dose-escalation cohort was approximately 84% male, with a mean age of around 54 years, ranging roughly 23 to 79. Findings of the study overall: Expanded clones belonging to CD8+ T cells outnumbered, on average, those of CD4+.

Germline V CDR1 and CDR2: SGHAT, FQDESV (reference sequence). Trimming shortened V by 2 bases and J by 4 bases, and 11 bases separated the two germline ends. The CDR3 contains 15 residues. Data came from immunoSEQ multiplex PCR; TCRdb stores just in-frame clones and leaves some out. The sample yields tens of thousands of clones, approximately 90% seen once. V usage is TRBV11-1 and J usage is TRBJ1-4; no firm D call. The receptor was derived from an adult with an advanced solid tumor such as melanoma, head and neck, liver or kidney cancer. Sequenced material: CD4+ or CD8+ T cells sorted from blood, taken in a trial of the OX40 agonist ivuxolimab. Written as DNA, the CDR3 is TGTGCCAGCAGCTTACGTCCCAGAGATAATGAAAAACTGTTTTTT. Translation gives CASSLRPRDNEKLFF.